This TCR beta chain was identified during a study of cytomegalovirus exposure and HLA in healthy donors. Libraries were prepared by immunoSEQ multiplex PCR; TCRdb keeps only in-frame clonotypes and omits some of them. The table records roughly 80,000 clones, 94% of them present only once. The V segment lost 2 bases and the J segment 4 bases; nucleotides outside the gene matches: 2. This CDR3 spans 14 amino acids. Per the germline V gene, CDR1 is WSHSY and CDR2 is SAAADI. While the first cohort had some 700 subjects, the donors belonged to the separate validation cohort of about 110 subjects. What was sequenced was PBMCs. The chain links TRBV10-2 to TRBJ1-1, with 9 bases aligning to TRBD1. The clonotype originates from a woman aged 18-29 years in good health and CMV-seronegative. CDR3 amino acids: CASSEGTGPTEAFF. CDR3 coding DNA: TGCGCCAGCAGTGAGGGGACAGGGCCCACTGAAGCTTTCTTT.